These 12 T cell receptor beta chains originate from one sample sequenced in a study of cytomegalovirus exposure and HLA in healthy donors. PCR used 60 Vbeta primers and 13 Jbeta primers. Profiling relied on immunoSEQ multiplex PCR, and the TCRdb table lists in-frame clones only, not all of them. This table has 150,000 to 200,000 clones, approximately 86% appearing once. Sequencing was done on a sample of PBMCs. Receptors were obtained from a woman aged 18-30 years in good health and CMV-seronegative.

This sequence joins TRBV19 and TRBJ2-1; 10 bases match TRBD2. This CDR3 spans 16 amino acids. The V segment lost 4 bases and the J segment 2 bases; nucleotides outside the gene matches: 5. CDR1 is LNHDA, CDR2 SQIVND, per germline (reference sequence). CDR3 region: CASSTPGLAPYNEQFF. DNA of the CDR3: TGTGCCAGTAGTACTCCGGGACTAGCGCCCTACAATGAGCAGTTCTTC.

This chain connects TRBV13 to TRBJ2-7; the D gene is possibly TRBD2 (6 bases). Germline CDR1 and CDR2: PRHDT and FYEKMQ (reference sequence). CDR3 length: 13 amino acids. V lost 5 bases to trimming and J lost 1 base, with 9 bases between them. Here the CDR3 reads CASSRGVSYEQYF. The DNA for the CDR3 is TGTGCCAGCAGCCGCGGGGTATCCTACGAGCAGTACTTC.

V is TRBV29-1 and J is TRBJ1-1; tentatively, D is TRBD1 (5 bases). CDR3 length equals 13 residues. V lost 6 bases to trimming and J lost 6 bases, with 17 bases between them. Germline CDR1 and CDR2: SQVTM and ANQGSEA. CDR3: CSVSSGRDAEAFF. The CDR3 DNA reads TGCAGCGTGTCCTCGGGGAGGGACGCTGAAGCTTTCTTT.

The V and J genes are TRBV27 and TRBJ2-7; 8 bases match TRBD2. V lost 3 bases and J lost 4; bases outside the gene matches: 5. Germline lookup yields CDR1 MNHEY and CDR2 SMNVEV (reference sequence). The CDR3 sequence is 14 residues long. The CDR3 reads CASSFRGGGYEQYF. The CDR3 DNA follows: TGTGCCAGCAGTTTCCGGGGGGGTGGGTACGAGCAGTACTTC.

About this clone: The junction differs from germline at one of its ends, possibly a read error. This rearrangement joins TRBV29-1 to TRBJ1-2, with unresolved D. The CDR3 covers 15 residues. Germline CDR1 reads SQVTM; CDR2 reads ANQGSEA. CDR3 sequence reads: CSVGGPAGVQYAYTF. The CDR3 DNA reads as TGCAGCGTCGGCGGCCCAGCGGGTGTCCAATATGCCTACACCTTC.

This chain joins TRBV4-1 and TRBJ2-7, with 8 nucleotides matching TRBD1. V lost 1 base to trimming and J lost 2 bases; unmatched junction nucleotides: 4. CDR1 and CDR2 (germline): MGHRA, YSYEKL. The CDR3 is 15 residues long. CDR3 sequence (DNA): TGCGCCAGCAGCCAAGGAGACAGGGGTGCCTACGAGCAGTACTTC. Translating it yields CASSQGDRGAYEQYF.

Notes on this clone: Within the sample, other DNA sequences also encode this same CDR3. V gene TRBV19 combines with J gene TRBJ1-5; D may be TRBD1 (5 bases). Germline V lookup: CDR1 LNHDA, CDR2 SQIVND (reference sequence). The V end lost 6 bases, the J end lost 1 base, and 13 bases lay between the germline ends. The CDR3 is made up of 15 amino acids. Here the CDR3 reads CASRPGGRSNQPQHF. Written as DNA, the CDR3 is TGTGCCAGTAGGCCCGGGGGGAGGAGCAATCAGCCCCAGCATTTT. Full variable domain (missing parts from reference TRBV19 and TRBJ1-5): DGGITQSPKYLFRKEGQNVTLSCEQNLNHDAMYWYRQDPGQGLRLIYYSQIVNDFQKGDIAEGYSVSREKKESFPLTVTSAQKNPTAFYLCASRPGGRSNQPQHFGDGTRLSIL.

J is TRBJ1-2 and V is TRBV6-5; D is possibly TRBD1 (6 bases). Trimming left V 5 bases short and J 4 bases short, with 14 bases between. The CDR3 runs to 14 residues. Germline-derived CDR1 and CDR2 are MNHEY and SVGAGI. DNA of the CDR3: TGTGCCAGCAGTCTCCGTGGGGGCGTCTATGGCTACACCTTC. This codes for CASSLRGGVYGYTF.

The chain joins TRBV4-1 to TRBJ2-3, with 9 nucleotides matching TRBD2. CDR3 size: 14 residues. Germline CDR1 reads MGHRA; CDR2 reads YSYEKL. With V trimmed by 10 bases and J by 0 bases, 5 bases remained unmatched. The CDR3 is CATGLAFSTDTQYF. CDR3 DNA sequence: TGCGCCACCGGACTAGCGTTTAGCACAGATACGCAGTATTTT.

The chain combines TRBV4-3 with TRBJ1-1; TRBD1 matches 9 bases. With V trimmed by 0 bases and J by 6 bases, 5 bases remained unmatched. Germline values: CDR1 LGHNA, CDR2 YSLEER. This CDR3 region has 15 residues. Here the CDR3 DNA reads TGCGCCAGCAGCCAAGACGGGACAGGGAGGTCTGAAGCTTTCTTT. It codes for CASSQDGTGRSEAFF.

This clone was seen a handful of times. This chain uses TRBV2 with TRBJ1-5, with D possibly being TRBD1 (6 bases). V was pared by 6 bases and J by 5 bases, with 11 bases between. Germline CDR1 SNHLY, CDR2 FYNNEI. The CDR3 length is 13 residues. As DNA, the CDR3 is TGTGCCAGCAGGTCGACAGGATATCAGCCCCAGCATTTT. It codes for CASRSTGYQPQHF.

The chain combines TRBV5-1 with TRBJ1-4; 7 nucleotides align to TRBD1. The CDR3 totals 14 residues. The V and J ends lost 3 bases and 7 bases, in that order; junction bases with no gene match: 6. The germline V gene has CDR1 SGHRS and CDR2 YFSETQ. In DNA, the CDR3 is TGCGCCAGCAGCTCAGGGACAGAAACTGAAAAACTGTTTTTT. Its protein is CASSSGTETEKLFF.